This T cell receptor (beta chain) was captured in a study of blood T cell repertoires in COVID-19. About the research overall: Italy, Spain and the United States were the sources of the convalescent and acute COVID-19 samples. The analysed material was cDNA or gDNA that came from T cells, B-cell-depleted T cells, or PBMCs.

This clone was detected only once. Original data processing: Reference gene primer amplification yielded estimated nucleated cell counts. Produced via immunoSEQ multiplex PCR; TCRdb's table is partial and in-frame only. The V and J calls and clone size come from that table; D and trimming were worked out from the DNA. This sample has roughly 220,000 clones, with roughly 85% found just once. Germline loops: CDR1 SGHNT, CDR2 YENEEA. CDR3 length: 12 residues. V lost 3 bases, J lost 8 bases, and 8 bases lay in between. The source is a man aged 45-65 years who had recovered from COVID-19. The sample comprised peripheral blood. This chain connects TRBV11-3 to TRBJ2-1, with D tentatively TRBD2 (6 bases). CDR3 residues: CASSLGGDEQFF. The CDR3 region has the DNA TGTGCCAGCAGCTTGGGCGGGGATGAGCAGTTCTTC.